This T cell receptor (beta chain) was identified during a study of CD8 T cells in ankylosing spondylitis (dated by TCRdb to about 2017). With regard to the full study: The study set out to find disease-linked TCR variants by profiling T cell receptor beta repertoires in ankylosing spondylitis patients and healthy donors. The whole study cohort included over a hundred healthy donors and 25 or so ankylosing spondylitis patients. Peripheral blood samples were taken, and synovial fluid was additionally collected from ankylosing spondylitis patients. Points the paper makes about the study in general: Some motif variants were previously reported in synovial fluid and blood of reactive arthritis patients, suggesting common disease-initiation mechanisms. In peripheral blood, the disease-linked clones were found at relatively low frequencies and had a CD8+ phenotype. Significant enrichment of the disease-linked clones was reported in matched synovial fluid samples from ankylosing spondylitis patients. Blood from ankylosing spondylitis patients appeared to be characterized by a TCR beta motif composed of eight highly homologous amino acid variants.

Sequenced using an Illumina HiSeq 2500. Quantitative 5'-RACE with molecular barcodes was the method used to prepare the TCR beta libraries. Per the source publication's procedure: Disease-linked TCR variants were identified with a new computational method built on a probabilistic model of VDJ rearrangement. Through fastp at Q25 and MiXCR, TCRdb rebuilt clones from the public reads, retaining in-frame beta chains. Every CDR3 protein is listed once, alongside the most common genes and DNA of its rows. It is TCRdb's table, rather than the study itself, that gives the V and J calls and clone size. The sample includes approximately 300,000 distinct CDR3 sequences, with less than 9.5% observed a single time. Jointly, the top ten make up about 14% of the sample. V ends up 2 bases short and J 4 bases short, with an unmatched junction base count of 11. Taken from the germline V gene, the CDR1 and CDR2 loops are SGHRS and YFSETQ. The CDR3 numbers 20 residues from cysteine through phenylalanine. Only CDR3 DNA is held: 60 bases, read in frame from base 1.

As concerns this clonotype: Its antigen is unknown. Base-call qualities are not available, and no considerably larger clone is one nucleotide away.

Recombination joined TRBV5-1 with TRBJ2-6, with TRBD2 matching 14 junction bases. This TCR derives from a male donor with ankylosing spondylitis. The sequenced sample was blood, either unsorted or a sorted T cell fraction (not recorded which). CDR3 sequence: CASSLTTSGRDTAGANVLTF. The nucleotide sequence is TGCGCCAGCAGCTTAACGACTAGCGGGAGGGATACCGCCGGGGCCAACGTCCTGACTTTC.